The clone carrying this T cell receptor (beta chain) was counted a few times. Antigen unknown. V lost 4 bases and J lost 3; bases outside the gene matches: 7. The CDR3 spans 15 residues. Germline V gene lookup returns CDR1 SGHDT and CDR2 YYEEEE. The data were obtained in a study of beta chain features in type 1 diabetes. Study results and limitations: Reduced insertions and increased deletions marked VDJ junctions in type 1 diabetes patients. Sequencing the cDNA could make cells with high TCR expression show up more than they should.

The authors reverse transcribed all of the isolated RNA, so sequencing captured expressed TCRB transcripts. TCRdb keeps only in-frame clones here, not all; method: immunoSEQ multiplex PCR. Here the sample spans 970,000 or so clones, roughly 16% being singletons. The sequence derives from a woman aged 18-29 years in good health. This sequence joins TRBV5-6 and TRBJ2-5, with 9 bases that match TRBD1. The specimen was naive CD4+ T cells from blood. The chain's CDR3 is CASSRTGTGKETQYF. CDR3 coding DNA: TGTGCCAGCAGCAGGACCGGGACAGGGAAAGAGACCCAGTACTTC.